This TCR beta chain was identified in a study of T cell repertoires in cytomegalovirus infection. Each CDR3 protein is one row after TCRdb ran MiXCR on the reads. The sample holds some 270,000 distinct CDR3 sequences; less than 25% are singletons and the top ten take approximately 19%. The table lists this clonotype with many counts. Its specificity is not known. Germline values: CDR1 MDHEN, CDR2 SYDVKM. This CDR3 region has 12 residues. The V end lost 2 bases, the J end lost 5 bases, and 4 bases lay between the germline ends. Findings and limits, study-wide: CMV-specific TCR beta clonotypes restricted by HLA-C were the ones dominating the ex vivo response.

This material consisted of cultured PBMCs, taken from culture after CMV antigen stimulation. This receptor was taken from a human donor in good health (CMV status not recorded). Some clones in this sample may be carry-over from other donors' samples. The V gene is TRBV28, the J gene TRBJ2-1; unclear D gene. For the CDR3, the DNA is TGTGCCAGCAGTTTACGGGACAATGAGCAGTTCTTC. It is translated as CASSLRDNEQFF.